The TCR beta chain described here comes from a study of blood T cell repertoires in COVID-19. The junction had 6 bases not matched to a gene; V was cut back by 1 base and J by 0 bases. Germline CDR1 is LGHNA and CDR2 is YSLEER. The CDR3 totals 17 residues. Generated by immunoSEQ multiplex PCR, the TCRdb table keeps only in-frame clones and is missing some. The sample lists some 130,000 clones, 90% occurring once. This chain uses TRBV4-3 with TRBJ1-3; 7 nucleotides line up with TRBD1. The clonotype originates from a man between 60 and 75 years old with COVID-19, enrolled during active disease. The sample taken for sequencing was peripheral blood. CDR3 DNA: TGCGCCAGCAGCCAAGGGGGGCGGGACAGCTCTGGAAACACCATATATTTT. The encoded protein is CASSQGGRDSSGNTIYF.